This T cell receptor beta chain was recorded in a study of blood T cell repertoires in COVID-19. Here immunoSEQ multiplex PCR was the method, and the copy in TCRdb shows in-frame clones only, minus some. This sample has about 300,000 clones; about nine tenths occur once, and the top ten carry approximately 6.6%. This CDR3 is 16 amino acids long. The V end was cut by 5 bases, the J end by 0 bases, with 13 bases between. Germline CDR1 MNHEY, CDR2 SVGEGT. V is TRBV6-2 or TRBV6-3 and J is TRBJ1-4; D is unresolved. The sequenced sample was peripheral blood. This clonotype was sampled from a woman in her 30s who had recovered from COVID-19. The CDR3: CASSVHGGTTNEKLFF. In DNA form, the CDR3 reads TGTGCCAGCAGTGTACACGGCGGAACAACTAATGAAAAACTGTTTTTT.